One sample yielded the 17 T cell receptor beta chains listed below, sequenced in a study of beta chain features in type 1 diabetes. Expressed TCRB transcripts were sequenced because the entire RNA isolate underwent reverse transcription. Repertoires were generated with immunoSEQ multiplex PCR, while TCRdb's copy carries only in-frame clones and drops some. The sample carries around 250,000 clones, 12% to 15% recorded once. The sample consisted of naive CD4+ T cells from blood. The origin of the receptors is a woman in her forties in good health.

The genes are TRBV27 and TRBJ1-1; D uncertain. The germline V and J ends were trimmed by 7 bases and 5 bases, with 29 bases remaining between them. The CDR3 spans 18 residues. From germline, CDR1 is MNHEY and CDR2 SMNVEV (reference sequence). CDR3: CASIAYSASGYSGTEAFF. In DNA, the CDR3 is TGTGCCAGCATCGCGTACAGCGCTTCGGGATATTCAGGTACTGAAGCTTTCTTT.

This clone was seen more than once but under ten times. The chain couples TRBV5-1 to TRBJ1-2, with 7 bases fitting TRBD1. V shed 4 bases and J 5 bases; nucleotides not matched to a gene: 8. The germline V gene encodes CDR1 SGHRS and CDR2 YFSETQ. This CDR3 is 14 amino acids long. The CDR3 is CASSPRDSQYGYTF. In nucleotides, the CDR3 is TGCGCCAGCAGCCCGAGGGACAGTCAGTATGGCTACACCTTC.

Only a few counts were recorded for this clone. This chain uses TRBV18 with TRBJ2-7, with 9 bases matching TRBD1. The CDR3 runs to 15 residues. V shed 0 bases, J shed 7 bases, and the junction held 7 bases outside the gene matches. From germline, CDR1 is KGHSH and CDR2 LQKENI. CDR3 nucleotide sequence: TGTGCCAGCTCACCACCGGGACAGGGTGCCTGGGAGCAGTACTTC. This codes for CASSPPGQGAWEQYF.

The chain links TRBV5-1 to TRBJ2-7; D possibly corresponds to TRBD1 (7 bases). This CDR3 comprises 17 residues. Trimming removed 3 bases from V and 3 bases from J, with 22 bases in between. Germline-derived CDR1 and CDR2 are SGHRS and YFSETQ. The chain's CDR3 is CASSSAGGRGPLYEQYF. In DNA form, the CDR3 reads TGCGCCAGCAGCTCCGCCGGGGGAAGGGGGCCCCTCTACGAGCAGTACTTC.

The genes are TRBV2 and TRBJ1-1; D is uncertain. CDR3 length: 13 residues. Germline V gene lookup returns CDR1 SNHLY and CDR2 FYNNEI. V was shortened by 6 bases and J by 4 bases, with 12 bases between the two germline ends. The CDR3 nucleotides are TGTGCCAGCAGCTTCGACGCGGGCACTGAAGCTTTCTTT. Protein product: CASSFDAGTEAFF.

This sequence joins TRBV19 and TRBJ2-7; D possibly corresponds to TRBD2 (6 bases). V was trimmed by 5 bases and J by 5 bases, leaving 19 bases between them. This CDR3 comprises 15 residues. Germline loops: CDR1 LNHDA, CDR2 SQIVND (reference sequence). The DNA of the CDR3 is TGTGCCAGTAGTGACGCCGGGACTCTCGGTGACGAGCAGTACTTC. As protein: CASSDAGTLGDEQYF.

This clone was recorded a few times. The chain joins TRBV12-2 to TRBJ2-7; the table's D call of TRBD1 was not tested on the DNA. TRBV12-2 is reported as a pseudogene. CDR3 length equals 15 residues. Here the CDR3 reads CASRPRDRVNHEQYF. DNA of the CDR3: TGTGCAAGTCGCCCACGGGACAGGGTCAACCACGAGCAGTACTTC.

V is TRBV27 and J is TRBJ2-1; TRBD1 aligns across 10 bases. The CDR3 covers 14 residues. Per the germline V gene, CDR1 is MNHEY and CDR2 is SMNVEV (reference sequence). V trimming: 5 bases; J trimming: 7 bases; junction bases outside the gene matches: 5. CDR3 protein: CASSPWDRGNEQFF. DNA for the CDR3: TGTGCCAGCAGTCCATGGGACAGGGGAAATGAGCAGTTCTTC.

The rearrangement joins TRBV6-6 to TRBJ1-2; 7 bases match TRBD1. The V gene end was trimmed by 7 bases and the J gene end by 2 bases; junction bases not matched to a gene: 4. Germline CDR1 MNHNY, CDR2 SVGAGI (reference sequence). The length of the CDR3 is 13 residues. CDR3 protein: CASTQGQNYGYTF. CDR3 nucleotides: TGTGCCAGCACCCAGGGACAGAACTATGGCTACACCTTC.

This clone turned up a few times. This chain uses TRBV19 with TRBJ1-1, with D maybe TRBD1 (5 bases). The CDR3 has 14 residues. The V gene's germline CDR1 is LNHDA and CDR2 SQIVND (reference sequence). The V end was cut by 0 bases, the J end by 6 bases, with 11 bases between. The CDR3: CASSIDLGGAEAFF. The DNA for the CDR3 is TGTGCCAGTAGTATAGATCTCGGAGGGGCTGAAGCTTTCTTT.

V is TRBV11-3 and J is TRBJ1-1; a possible D gene is TRBD1 (5 bases). The germline V gene has CDR1 SGHNT and CDR2 YENEEA. CDR3 size: 14 residues. V lost 0 bases and J lost 7, with 12 bases in between. CDR3 coding DNA: TGTGCCAGCAGCTTAGATTCACTGACAGATGAAGCTTTCTTT. It yields the protein CASSLDSLTDEAFF. The whole variable domain, remainder taken from reference TRBV11-3 and TRBJ1-1, is EAGVVQSPRYKIIEKKQPVAFWCNPISGHNTLYWYLQNLGQGPELLIRYENEEAVDDSQLPKDRFSAERLKGVDSTLKIQPAELGDSAVYLCASSLDSLTDEAFFGQGTRLTVV.

On this clone itself: At the DNA level, this CDR3 is encoded by other sequences in the same sample as well. The chain couples TRBV7-2 to TRBJ2-5; 8 bases map to TRBD2. Germline-derived CDR1 and CDR2 are SGHTA and FQGNSA. Unmatched junction bases numbered 3, after V lost 4 bases and J lost 2 bases. This CDR3 has 14 residues. CDR3 nucleotides: TGTGCCAGCAGCTCCACTAGCGGACAAGAGACCCAGTACTTC. This encodes CASSSTSGQETQYF.

This clone was seen a handful of times. The V gene is TRBV10-3, the J gene TRBJ2-7; 9 nucleotides agree with TRBD1. Germline CDR1 and CDR2: ENHRY and SYGVKD. This CDR3 region has 14 residues. With 6 bases clipped from V and 6 bases from J, the junction kept 9 bases outside the gene matches. The CDR3 region is CAIRDRDRVVEQYF. The CDR3 nucleotides read TGTGCCATCAGAGACCGGGACAGGGTGGTCGAGCAGTACTTC.

This clone was observed once. CDR3 residues: CASSPATGTHYEQYF. Written as DNA, the CDR3 is TGTGCCAGCAGCCCTGCCACTGGGACACACTACGAGCAGTACTTC. The chain combines TRBV5-4 with TRBJ2-7; TRBD1 is a possible D gene (6 bases). CDR1 is SGHNT and CDR2 is YYREEE in the germline V gene (reference sequence). V was pared by 4 bases and J by 3 bases, with 17 bases between. This CDR3 is 15 amino acids long.

This clone was found a few times. The chain couples TRBV11-2 to TRBJ1-2; D is ambiguous. Germline V gene lookup returns CDR1 SGHAT and CDR2 FQNNGV. This CDR3 is 11 amino acids long. V was cut by 3 bases and J by 4 bases, with 3 bases left in between. CDR3 residues: CASSFGYGYTF. The CDR3 DNA follows: TGTGCCAGCAGCTTCGGCTATGGCTACACCTTC.

The chain carries TRBV5-1 and TRBJ1-6; 9 bases fit TRBD1. The CDR3 contains 15 residues. Germline V gene data show CDR1 as SGHRS and CDR2 as YFSETQ. J was trimmed by 6 bases and V by 7 bases; bases with no gene match: 8. This CDR3 reads CASGSGQGVNSPLHF. CDR3 nucleotide sequence: TGCGCCAGCGGCTCGGGACAGGGTGTTAATTCACCCCTCCACTTT.

The chain employs TRBV7-6 and TRBJ2-7; 8 bases are a match to TRBD1. The length of the CDR3 is 14 residues. V lost 6 bases and J lost 5; bases outside the gene matches: 9. Germline V gene sequence: CDR1 SGHVS, CDR2 FNYEAQ. CDR3 coding DNA: TGTGCCAGCAGTTCACCGGGACAGGCCCACGAGCAGTACTTC. The encoded protein is CASSSPGQAHEQYF.